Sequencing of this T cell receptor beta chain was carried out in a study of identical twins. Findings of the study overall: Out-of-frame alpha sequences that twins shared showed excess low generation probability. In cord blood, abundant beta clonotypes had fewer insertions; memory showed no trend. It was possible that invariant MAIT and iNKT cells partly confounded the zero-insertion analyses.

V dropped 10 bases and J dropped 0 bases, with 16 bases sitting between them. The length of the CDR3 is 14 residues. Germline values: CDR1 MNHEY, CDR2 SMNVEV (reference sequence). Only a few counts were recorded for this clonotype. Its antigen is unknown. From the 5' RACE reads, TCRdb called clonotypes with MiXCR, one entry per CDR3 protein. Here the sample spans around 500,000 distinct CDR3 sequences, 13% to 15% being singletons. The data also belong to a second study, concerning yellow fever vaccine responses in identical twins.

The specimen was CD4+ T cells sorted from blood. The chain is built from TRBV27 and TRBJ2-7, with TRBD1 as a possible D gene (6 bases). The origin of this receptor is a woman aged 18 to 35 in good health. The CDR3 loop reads CATSRTVNSYEQYF. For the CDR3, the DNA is TGTGCCACCTCCCGGACAGTCAACTCCTACGAGCAGTACTTC.